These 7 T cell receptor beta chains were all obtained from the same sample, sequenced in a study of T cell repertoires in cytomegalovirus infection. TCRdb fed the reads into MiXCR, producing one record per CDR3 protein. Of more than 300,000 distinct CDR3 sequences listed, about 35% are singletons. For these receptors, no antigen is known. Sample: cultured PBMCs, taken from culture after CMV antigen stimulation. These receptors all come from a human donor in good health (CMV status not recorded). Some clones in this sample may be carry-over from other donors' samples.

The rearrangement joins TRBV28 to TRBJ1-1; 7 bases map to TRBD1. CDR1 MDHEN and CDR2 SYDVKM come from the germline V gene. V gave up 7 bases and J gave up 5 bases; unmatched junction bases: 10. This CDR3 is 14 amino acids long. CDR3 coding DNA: TGTGCCAGCAAAATAGGGGGCCTGGATACTGAAGCTTTCTTT. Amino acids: CASKIGGLDTEAFF. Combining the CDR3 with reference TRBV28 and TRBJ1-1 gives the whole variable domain DVKVTQSSRYLVKRTGEKVFLECVQDMDHENMFWYRQDPGLGLRLIYFSYDVKMKEKGDIPEGYSVSREKKERFSLILESASTNQTSMYLCASKIGGLDTEAFFGQGTRLTVV.

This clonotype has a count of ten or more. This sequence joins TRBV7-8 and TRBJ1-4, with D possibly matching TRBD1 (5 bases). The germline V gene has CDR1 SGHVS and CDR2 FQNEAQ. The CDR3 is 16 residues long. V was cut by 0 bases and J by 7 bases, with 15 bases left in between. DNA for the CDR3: TGTGCCAGCAGCTTAGCGCCCAGGGTTAGGATTGAAAAACTGTTTTTT. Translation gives CASSLAPRVRIEKLFF.

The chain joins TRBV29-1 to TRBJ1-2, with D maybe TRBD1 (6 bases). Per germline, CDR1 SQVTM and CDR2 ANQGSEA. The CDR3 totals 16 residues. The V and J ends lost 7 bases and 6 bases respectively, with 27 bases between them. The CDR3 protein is CSAQKLSGGGRHGYTF. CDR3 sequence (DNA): TGCAGCGCTCAAAAGTTGTCGGGAGGGGGAAGGCATGGCTACACCTTC. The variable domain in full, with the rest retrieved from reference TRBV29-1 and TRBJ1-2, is SAVISQKPSRDICQRGTSLTIQCQVDSQVTMMFWYRQQPGQSLTLIATANQGSEATYESGFVIDKFPISRPNLTFSTLTVSNMSPEDSSIYLCSAQKLSGGGRHGYTFGSGTRLTVV.

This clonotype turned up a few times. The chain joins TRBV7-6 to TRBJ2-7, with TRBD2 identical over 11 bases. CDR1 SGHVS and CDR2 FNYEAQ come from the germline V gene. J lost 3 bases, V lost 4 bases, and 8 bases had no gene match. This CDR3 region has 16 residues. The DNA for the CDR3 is TGTGCCAGCAGCTCATCAACTAGCGGGAGATTCTACGAGCAGTACTTC. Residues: CASSSSTSGRFYEQYF.

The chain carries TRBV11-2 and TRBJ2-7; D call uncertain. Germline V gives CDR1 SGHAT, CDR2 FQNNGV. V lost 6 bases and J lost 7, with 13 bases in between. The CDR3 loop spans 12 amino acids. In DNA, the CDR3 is TGTGCCAGCAGTCGACGGCCTTTGGAGCAGTACGTC. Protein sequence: CASSRRPLEQYV.

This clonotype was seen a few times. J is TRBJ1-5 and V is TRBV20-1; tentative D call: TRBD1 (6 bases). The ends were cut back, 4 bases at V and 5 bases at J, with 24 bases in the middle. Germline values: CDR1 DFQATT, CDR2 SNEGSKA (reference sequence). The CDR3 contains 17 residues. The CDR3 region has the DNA TGCAGTGCTACGAGAGGCGGAATGGGAGGGGGATATCAGCCCCAGCATTTT. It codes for CSATRGGMGGGYQPQHF.

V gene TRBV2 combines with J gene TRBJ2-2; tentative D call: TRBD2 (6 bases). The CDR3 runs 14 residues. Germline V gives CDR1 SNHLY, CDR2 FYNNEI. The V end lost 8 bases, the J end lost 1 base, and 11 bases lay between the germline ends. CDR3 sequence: CASWGSGNTGELFF. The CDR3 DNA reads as TGTGCCAGCTGGGGTAGCGGGAACACCGGGGAGCTGTTTTTT.